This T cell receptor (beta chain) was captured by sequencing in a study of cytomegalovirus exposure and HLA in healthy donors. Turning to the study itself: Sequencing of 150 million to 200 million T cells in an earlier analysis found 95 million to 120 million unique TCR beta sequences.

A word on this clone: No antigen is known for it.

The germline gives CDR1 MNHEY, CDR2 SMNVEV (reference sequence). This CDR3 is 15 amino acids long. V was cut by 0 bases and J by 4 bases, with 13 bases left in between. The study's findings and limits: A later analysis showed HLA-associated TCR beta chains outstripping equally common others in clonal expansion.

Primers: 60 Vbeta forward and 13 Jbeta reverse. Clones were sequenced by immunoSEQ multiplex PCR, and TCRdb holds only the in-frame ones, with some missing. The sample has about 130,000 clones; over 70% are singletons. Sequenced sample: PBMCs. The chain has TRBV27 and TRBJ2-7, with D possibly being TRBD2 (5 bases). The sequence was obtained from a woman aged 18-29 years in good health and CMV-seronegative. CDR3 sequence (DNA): TGTGCCAGCAGTTTATCGATCAGGACTTGGTACGAGCAGTACTTC. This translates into CASSLSIRTWYEQYF.